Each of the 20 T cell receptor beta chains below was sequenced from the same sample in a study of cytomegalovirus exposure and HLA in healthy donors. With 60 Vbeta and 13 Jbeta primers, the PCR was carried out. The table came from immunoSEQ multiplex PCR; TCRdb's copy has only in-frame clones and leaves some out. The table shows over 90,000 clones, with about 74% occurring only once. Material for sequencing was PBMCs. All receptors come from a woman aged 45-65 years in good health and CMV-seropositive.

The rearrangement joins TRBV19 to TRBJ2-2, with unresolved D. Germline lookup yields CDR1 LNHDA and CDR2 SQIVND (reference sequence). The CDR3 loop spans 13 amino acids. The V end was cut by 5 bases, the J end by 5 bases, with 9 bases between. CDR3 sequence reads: CASSDVGTGELFF. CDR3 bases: TGTGCCAGTAGTGATGTCGGGACCGGGGAGCTGTTTTTT.

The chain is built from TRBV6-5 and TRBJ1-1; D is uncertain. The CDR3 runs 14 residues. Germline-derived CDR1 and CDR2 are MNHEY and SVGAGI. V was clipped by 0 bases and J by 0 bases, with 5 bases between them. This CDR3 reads CASSYSWLNTEAFF. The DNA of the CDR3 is TGTGCCAGCAGTTACTCGTGGCTGAACACTGAAGCTTTCTTT.

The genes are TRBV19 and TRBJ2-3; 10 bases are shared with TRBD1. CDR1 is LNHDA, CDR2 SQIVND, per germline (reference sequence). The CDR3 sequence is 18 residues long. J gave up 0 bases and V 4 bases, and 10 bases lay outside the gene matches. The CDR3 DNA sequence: TGTGCCAGTAGTACGAACACCGGGACAGGGGAAAGCACAGATACGCAGTATTTT. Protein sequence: CASSTNTGTGESTDTQYF.

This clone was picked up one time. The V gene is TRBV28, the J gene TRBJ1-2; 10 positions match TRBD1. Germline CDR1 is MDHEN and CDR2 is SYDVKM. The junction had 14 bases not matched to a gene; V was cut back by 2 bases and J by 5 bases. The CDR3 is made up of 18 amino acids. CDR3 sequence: CASSLGPSTGGRWYGYTF. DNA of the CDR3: TGTGCCAGCAGTTTAGGGCCCTCGACAGGGGGCAGGTGGTATGGCTACACCTTC.

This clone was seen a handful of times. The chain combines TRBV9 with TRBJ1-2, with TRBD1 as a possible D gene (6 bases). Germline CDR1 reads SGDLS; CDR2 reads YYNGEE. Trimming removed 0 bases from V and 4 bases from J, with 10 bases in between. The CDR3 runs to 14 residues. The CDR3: CASSVAQGTYGYTF. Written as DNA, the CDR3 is TGTGCCAGCAGCGTAGCTCAGGGGACCTATGGCTACACCTTC.

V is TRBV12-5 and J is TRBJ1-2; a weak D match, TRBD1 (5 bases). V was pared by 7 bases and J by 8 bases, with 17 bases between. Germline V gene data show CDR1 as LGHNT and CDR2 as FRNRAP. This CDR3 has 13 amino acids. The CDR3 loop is CASALGQGGGYTF. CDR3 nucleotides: TGTGCTAGTGCCCTAGGGCAGGGTGGCGGCTACACCTTC.

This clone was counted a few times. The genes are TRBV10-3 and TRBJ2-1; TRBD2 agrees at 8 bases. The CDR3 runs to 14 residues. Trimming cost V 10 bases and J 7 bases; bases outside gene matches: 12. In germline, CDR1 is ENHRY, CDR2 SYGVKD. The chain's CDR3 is CATDIGLAGNEQFF. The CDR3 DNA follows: TGTGCCACCGATATAGGGCTAGCGGGTAATGAGCAGTTCTTC.

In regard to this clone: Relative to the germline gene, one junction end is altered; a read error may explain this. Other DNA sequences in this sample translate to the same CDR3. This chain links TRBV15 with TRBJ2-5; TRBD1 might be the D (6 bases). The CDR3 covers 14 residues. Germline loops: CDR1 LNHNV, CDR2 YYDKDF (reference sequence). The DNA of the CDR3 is TGCGCCACCAGCGCCCACAGGGATCAAGAGACCCAGTACTTC. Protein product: CATSAHRDQETQYF.

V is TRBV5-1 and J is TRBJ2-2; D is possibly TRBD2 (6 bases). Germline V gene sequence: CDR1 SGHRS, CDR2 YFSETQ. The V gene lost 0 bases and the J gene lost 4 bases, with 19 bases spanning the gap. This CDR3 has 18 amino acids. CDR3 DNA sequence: TGCGCCAGCAGCTTGGGTCCACCGGGACTTACACCCACCGGGGAGCTGTTTTTT. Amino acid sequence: CASSLGPPGLTPTGELFF. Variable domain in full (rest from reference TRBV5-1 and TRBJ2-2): KAGVTQTPRYLIKTRGQQVTLSCSPISGHRSVSWYQQTPGQGLQFLFEYFSETQRNKGNFPGRFSGRQFSNSRSEMNVSTLELGDSALYLCASSLGPPGLTPTGELFFGEGSRLTVL.

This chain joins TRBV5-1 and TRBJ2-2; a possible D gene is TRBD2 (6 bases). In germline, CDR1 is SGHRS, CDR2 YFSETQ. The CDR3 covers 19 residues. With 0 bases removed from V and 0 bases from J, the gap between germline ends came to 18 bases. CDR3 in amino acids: CASSLGWRDTGANTGELFF. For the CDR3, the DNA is TGCGCCAGCAGCTTGGGATGGCGGGATACTGGGGCGAACACCGGGGAGCTGTTTTTT.

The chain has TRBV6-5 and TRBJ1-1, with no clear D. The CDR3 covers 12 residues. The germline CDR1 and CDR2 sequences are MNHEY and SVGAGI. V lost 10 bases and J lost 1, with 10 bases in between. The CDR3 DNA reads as TGTGCCATCGGCACGGGGAACACTGAAGCTTTCTTT. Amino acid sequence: CAIGTGNTEAFF.

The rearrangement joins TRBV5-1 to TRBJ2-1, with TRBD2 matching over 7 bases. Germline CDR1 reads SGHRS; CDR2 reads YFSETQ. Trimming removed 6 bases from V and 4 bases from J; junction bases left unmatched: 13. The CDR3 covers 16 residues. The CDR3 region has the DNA TGCGCCAGCACCCCCCTTGGGGACTACGCGTACAATGAGCAGTTCTTC. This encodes CASTPLGDYAYNEQFF.

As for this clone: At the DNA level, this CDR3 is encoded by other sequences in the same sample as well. The CDR3 DNA reads as TGTGCCAGCAGCCTACGGGTGTCCGGAGAGACCCAGTACTTC. Translated, it gives CASSLRVSGETQYF. The genes are TRBV7-3 and TRBJ2-5; D is uncertain. CDR1 is SGHTA and CDR2 is FQGTGA in the germline V gene. The CDR3 is 14 residues long. Trimming pared 5 bases from V and 4 bases from J, leaving 14 bases between.

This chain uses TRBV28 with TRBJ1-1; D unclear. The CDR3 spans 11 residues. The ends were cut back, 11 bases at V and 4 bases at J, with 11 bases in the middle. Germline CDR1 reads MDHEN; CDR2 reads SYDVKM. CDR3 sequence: CAVEGLTEAFF. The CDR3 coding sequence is TGTGCCGTTGAGGGTCTCACTGAAGCTTTCTTT.

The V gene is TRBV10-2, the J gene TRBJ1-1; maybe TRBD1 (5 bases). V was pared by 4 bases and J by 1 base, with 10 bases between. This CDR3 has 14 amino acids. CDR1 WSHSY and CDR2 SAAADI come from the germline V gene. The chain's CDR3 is CASSGSGGNTEAFF. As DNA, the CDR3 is TGCGCCAGCAGTGGTAGCGGGGGGAACACTGAAGCTTTCTTT.

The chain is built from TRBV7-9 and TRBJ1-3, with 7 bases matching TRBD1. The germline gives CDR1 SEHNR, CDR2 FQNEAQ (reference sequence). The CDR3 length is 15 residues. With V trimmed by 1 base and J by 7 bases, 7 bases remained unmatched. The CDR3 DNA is TGTGCCAGCAGCTTAGGTACAGGGGCGCGGAACACCATATATTTT. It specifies CASSLGTGARNTIYF.

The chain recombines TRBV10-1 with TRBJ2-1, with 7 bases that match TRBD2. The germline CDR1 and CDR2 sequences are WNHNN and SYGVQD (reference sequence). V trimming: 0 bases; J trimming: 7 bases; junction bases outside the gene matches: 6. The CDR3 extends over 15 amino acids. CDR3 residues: CASSESGGRNNEQFF. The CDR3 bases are TGCGCCAGCAGTGAGTCGGGCGGGAGAAATAATGAGCAGTTCTTC.

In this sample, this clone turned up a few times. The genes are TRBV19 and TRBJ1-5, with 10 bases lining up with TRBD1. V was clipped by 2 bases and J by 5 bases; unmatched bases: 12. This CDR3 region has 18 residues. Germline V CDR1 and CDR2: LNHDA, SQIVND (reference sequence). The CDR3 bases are TGTGCCAGTAGTATACATCAAGGACAGGGGGTTTCGCATCAGCCCCAGCATTTT. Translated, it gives CASSIHQGQGVSHQPQHF.

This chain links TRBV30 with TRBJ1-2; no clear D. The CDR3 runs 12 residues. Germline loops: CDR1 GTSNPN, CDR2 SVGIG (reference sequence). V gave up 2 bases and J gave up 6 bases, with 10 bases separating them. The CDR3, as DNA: TGTGCCTGGAGTCTACGAGCCGATGGCTACACCTTC. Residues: CAWSLRADGYTF. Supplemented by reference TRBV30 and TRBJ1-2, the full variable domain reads SQTIHQWPATLVQPVGSPLSLECTVEGTSNPNLYWYRQAAGRGLQLLFYSVGIGQISSEVPQNLSASRPQDRQFILSSKKLLLSDSGFYLCAWSLRADGYTFGSGTRLTVV.

In nucleotides, the CDR3 is TGTGCCAGCAGCAACTACCAGGGGAGCAATCAGCCCCAGCATTTT. Residues: CASSNYQGSNQPQHF. This chain connects TRBV7-2 to TRBJ1-5; D might be TRBD1 (6 bases). The germline V and J ends were trimmed by 5 bases and 1 base, with 12 bases remaining between them. Looked up from germline, CDR1 is SGHTA and CDR2 is FQGNSA. This CDR3 is built from 15 residues. The whole variable domain, filled in from reference TRBV7-2 and TRBJ1-5, reads GAGVSQSPSNKVTEKGKDVELRCDPISGHTALYWYRQSLGQGLEFLIYFQGNSAPDKSGLPSDRFSAERTGGSVSTLTIQRTQQEDSAVYLCASSNYQGSNQPQHFGDGTRLSIL.